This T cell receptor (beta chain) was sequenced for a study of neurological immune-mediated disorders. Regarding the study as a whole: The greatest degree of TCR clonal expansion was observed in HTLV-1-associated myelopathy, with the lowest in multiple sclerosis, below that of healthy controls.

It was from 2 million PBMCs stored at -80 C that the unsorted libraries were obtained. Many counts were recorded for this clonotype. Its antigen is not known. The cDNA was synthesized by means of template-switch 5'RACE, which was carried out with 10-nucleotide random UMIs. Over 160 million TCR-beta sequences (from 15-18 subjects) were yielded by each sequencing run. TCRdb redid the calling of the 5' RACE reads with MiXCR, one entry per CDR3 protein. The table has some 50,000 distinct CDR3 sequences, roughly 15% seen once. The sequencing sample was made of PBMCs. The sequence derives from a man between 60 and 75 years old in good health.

CDR3 DNA sequence: TGTGCCAGCAGCTTCCAGGGCGGGCAAACCTTCGGGGAGACCCAGTACTTC. It yields the protein CASSFQGGQTFGETQYF. The chain combines TRBV7-6 with TRBJ2-5; D may be TRBD1 or TRBD2 (5 bases each). The CDR3 loop spans 17 amino acids. The germline CDR1 and CDR2 sequences are SGHVS and FNYEAQ. V shed 3 bases and J shed 5 bases, with 22 bases lying between them.